This T cell receptor (beta chain) was recovered during a study of early T cells in non-severe SARS-CoV-2 infection. The wider study: Sequenced material consisted of bulk RNA (from unsorted whole blood), and chains were unpaired.

Per the germline V gene, CDR1 is MGHDK and CDR2 is SYGVNS. The CDR3 covers 11 residues. Trimming pared 11 bases from V and 6 bases from J, leaving 11 bases between. TCRdb independently ran MiXCR on the 5' RACE reads; one entry per CDR3 protein. The data hold around 40,000 distinct CDR3 sequences, with 9.5% to 13% observed a single time. Notes on this clonotype: As yet, its antigen is unknown.

Broader study findings: A preference for anti-spike CD8 responses marked VDJdb matching, which missed private and CD4 specificities.

Material for sequencing was whole blood. The sequence was collected from an adult who was a healthcare worker with PCR-confirmed SARS-CoV-2 infection or an uninfected control (not recorded which). This chain connects TRBV25-1 to TRBJ1-5; perhaps TRBD1 as D (6 bases). The CDR3 here is CAAGDTQPQHF. The CDR3 DNA is TGTGCCGCGGGGGACACTCAGCCCCAGCATTTT.